This TCR beta chain was identified in a study of tumour-infiltrating T cells in Burkitt lymphoma. The wider study: The Burkitt lymphoma cohort spanned all epidemiological subtypes. Repertoire clonality predicted overall and progression-free survival.

Study-wide findings and caveats: Several public clonotypes recurred in numerous Burkitt lymphoma patients.

CDR1 is LNHDA and CDR2 is SQIVND in the germline V gene (reference sequence). There are 13 residues in the CDR3. The germline V and J ends were trimmed by 6 bases and 7 bases, with 13 bases remaining between them. With regard to this clone: The antigen remains unidentified. The sample contains more than one DNA sequence encoding this CDR3.

Profiled with immunoSEQ multiplex PCR; TCRdb holds only in-frame clones, not every one. The table has 6,400 or so clones, more than 75% seen once. Sequenced input: tumor tissue. This chain joins TRBV19 and TRBJ1-5; tentatively, D is TRBD1 (5 bases). The clonotype originates from a human donor with Burkitt lymphoma. CDR3 sequence (DNA): TGTGCCAGTAGCCCTAGGACAAAACAGCCCCAGCATTTT. Its translation: CASSPRTKQPQHF.